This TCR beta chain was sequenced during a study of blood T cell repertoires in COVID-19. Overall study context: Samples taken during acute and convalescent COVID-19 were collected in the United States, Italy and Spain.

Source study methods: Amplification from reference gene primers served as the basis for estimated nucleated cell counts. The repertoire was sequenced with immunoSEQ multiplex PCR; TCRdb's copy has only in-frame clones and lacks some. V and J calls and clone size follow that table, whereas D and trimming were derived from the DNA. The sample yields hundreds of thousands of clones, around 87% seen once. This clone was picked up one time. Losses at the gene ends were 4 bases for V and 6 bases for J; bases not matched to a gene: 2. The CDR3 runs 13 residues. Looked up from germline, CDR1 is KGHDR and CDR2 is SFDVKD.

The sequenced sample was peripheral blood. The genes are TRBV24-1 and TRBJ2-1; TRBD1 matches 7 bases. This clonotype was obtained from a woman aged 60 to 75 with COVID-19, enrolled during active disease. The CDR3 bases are TGTGCCACCAGTGACCGGGACAGCAATGAGCAGTTCTTC. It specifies CATSDRDSNEQFF.